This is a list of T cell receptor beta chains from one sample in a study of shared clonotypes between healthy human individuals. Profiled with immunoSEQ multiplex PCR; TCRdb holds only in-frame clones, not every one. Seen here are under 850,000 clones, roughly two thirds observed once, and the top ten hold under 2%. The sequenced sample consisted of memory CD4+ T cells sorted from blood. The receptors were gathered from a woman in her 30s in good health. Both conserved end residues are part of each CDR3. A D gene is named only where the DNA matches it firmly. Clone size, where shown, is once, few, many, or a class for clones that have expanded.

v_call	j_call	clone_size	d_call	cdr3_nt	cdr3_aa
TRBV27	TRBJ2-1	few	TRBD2	TGTGCCAGCAGGAAAGCTAGCGGGAGAAGGTTCTACAATGAGCAGTTCTTC	CASRKASGRRFYNEQFF
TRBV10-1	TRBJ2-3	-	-	TGCGCCAGCAGTGGAGGGGTCTCCACAGATACGCAGTATTTT	CASSGGVSTDTQYF
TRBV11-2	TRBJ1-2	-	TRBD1	TGTGCCAGCAGCTTTGGCAGGGGGGAGGGTGGCTACACCTTC	CASSFGRGEGGYTF
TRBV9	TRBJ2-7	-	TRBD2	TGTGCCAGCAGCGTAGGACTAGCGGCCTCCTACGAGCAGTACTTC	CASSVGLAASYEQYF
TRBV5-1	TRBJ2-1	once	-	TGCGCCAGCAGCTGGTACAATGAGCAGTTCTTC	CASSWYNEQFF
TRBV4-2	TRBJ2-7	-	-	TGTGCCAGCAGCCAAACGGACAGATCCTACGAGCAGTACTTC	CASSQTDRSYEQYF
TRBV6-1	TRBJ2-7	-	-	TGTGCCACTCAACGTAGGACAGCCTACGAGCAGTACTTC	CATQRRTAYEQYF
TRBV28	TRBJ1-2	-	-	TGTGCCAGCAGTTCGGTTGTCTATGGCTACACCTTC	CASSSVVYGYTF
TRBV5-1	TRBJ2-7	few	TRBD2	TGCGCCAGCAGCTTGAGGACTAGCGGGTCTATTACCGGCGAGCAGTACTTC	CASSLRTSGSITGEQYF
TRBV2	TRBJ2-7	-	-	TGTGCCAGCAGGGAGGACAGATCTTTCAACGAGCAGTACTTC	CASREDRSFNEQYF
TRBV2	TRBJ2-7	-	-	TGTGCCAGCAGTGGGGGGACGGTAACCTACGAGCAGTACTTC	CASSGGTVTYEQYF
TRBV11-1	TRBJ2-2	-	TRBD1	TGTGCCAGCAGCTTATTACAGGGGGGGAACACCGGGGAGCTGTTTTTT	CASSLLQGGNTGELFF
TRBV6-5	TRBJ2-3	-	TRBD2	TGTGCCAGCAGTTTAGCGGGAGGCACAGATACGCAGTATTTT	CASSLAGGTDTQYF
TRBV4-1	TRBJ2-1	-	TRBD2	TGCGCCAGCAGCCAAACTAGCGTTTCCTACAATGAGCAGTTCTTC	CASSQTSVSYNEQFF
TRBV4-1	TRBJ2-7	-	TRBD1	TGCGCCAGCAGCCAAGAAGCTTCGCGCGACAGGGCCTACGAGCAGTACTTC	CASSQEASRDRAYEQYF
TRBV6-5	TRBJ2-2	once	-	TGTGCCAGCAGTTTTAACAGCATTAACACCGGGGAGCTGTTTTTT	CASSFNSINTGELFF
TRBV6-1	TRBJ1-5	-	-	TGTGCCAGCAGGGGGCGCCCCGTCCAGCCCCAGCATTTT	CASRGRPVQPQHF
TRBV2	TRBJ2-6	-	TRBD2	TGTGCCAGCAGTGTGGGGGGGACCCCTGGGGCCAACGTCCTGACTTTC	CASSVGGTPGANVLTF
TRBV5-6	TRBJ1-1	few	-	TGTGCCAGCAGCTTATTAGGAGTTAACACTGAAGCTTTCTTT	CASSLLGVNTEAFF
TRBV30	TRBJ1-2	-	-	TGTGCCTGGTCTAGTCGGGGCCACTATGGCTACACCTTC	CAWSSRGHYGYTF
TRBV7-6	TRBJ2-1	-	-	TGTGCCAGCAGCTTAAGCAGCGGACTTTACAATGAGCAGTTCTTC	CASSLSSGLYNEQFF
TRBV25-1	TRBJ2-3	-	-	TGTGCCAGCAGTGAAACCGGGACTTTTCTCACAGATACGCAGTATTTT	CASSETGTFLTDTQYF
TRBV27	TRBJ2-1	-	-	TGTGCCAGCAGCCCAAGCCTGACAGAATACAATGAGCAGTTCTTC	CASSPSLTEYNEQFF
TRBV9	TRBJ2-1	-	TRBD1	TGTGCCAGCAGCGTAGCCTCAATGGGTCAGGGGGCGAATGAGCAGTTCTTC	CASSVASMGQGANEQFF
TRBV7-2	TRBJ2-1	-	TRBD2	TGTGCCAGCAGCTTAATAGCGGGAGGCACCTACAATGAGCAGTTCTTC	CASSLIAGGTYNEQFF
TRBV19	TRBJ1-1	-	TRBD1	TGTGCCAGTAGTATGCCCAGGGGGACATCCGCTGAAGCTTTCTTT	CASSMPRGTSAEAFF
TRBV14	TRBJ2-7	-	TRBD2	TGTGCCAGCAGCCAAGACAGAGCGGGAGGCTACGAGCAGTACTTC	CASSQDRAGGYEQYF
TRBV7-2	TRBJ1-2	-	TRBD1	TGTGCCAGCAGGACGAGTCCAGGGGGCGCGGGTGGCTACACCTTC	CASRTSPGGAGGYTF
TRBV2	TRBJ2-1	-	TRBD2	TGTGCCAGCAGCCTCTTAACCGGACTAGCGGGAGGCAATGAGCAGTTCTTC	CASSLLTGLAGGNEQFF
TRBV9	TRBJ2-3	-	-	TGTGCCAGCAGTCCCCACATGATGCGGGCGCGCACAGATACGCAGTATTTT	CASSPHMMRARTDTQYF
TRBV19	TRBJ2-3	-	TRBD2	TGTGCCAGTAGTCCTCTAGCGGGAGATAAGGTTACGCAGTATTTT	CASSPLAGDKVTQYF
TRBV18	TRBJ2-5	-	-	TGTGCCAGCTCACCTCTGGAGGGAGGCGGAGAGACCCAGTACTTC	CASSPLEGGGETQYF
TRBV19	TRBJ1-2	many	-	TGTGCCAGTAGCACACAGACGCACTATGGCTACACCTTC	CASSTQTHYGYTF
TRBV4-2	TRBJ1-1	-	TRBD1	TGTGCCAGCAGCCAAAGGGACAGGGGAGGCACTGAAGCTTTCTTT	CASSQRDRGGTEAFF
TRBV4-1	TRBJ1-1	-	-	TGCGCCAGCAGCCAGGGCAGGCCGTCTGAAGCTTTCTTT	CASSQGRPSEAFF
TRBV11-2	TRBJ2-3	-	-	TGTGCCAGCAGCTTAGGTGGGGCTGGACAGCTCACAGATACGCAGTATTTT	CASSLGGAGQLTDTQYF
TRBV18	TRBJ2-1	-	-	TGTGCCAGCTCACCACCCCGTGGGAGCTCCTACAATGAGCAGTTCTTC	CASSPPRGSSYNEQFF
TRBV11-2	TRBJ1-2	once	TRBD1	TGTGCCAGCAGACAACCGGGACAGGGGGCTTTGGGCTACACCTTC	CASRQPGQGALGYTF
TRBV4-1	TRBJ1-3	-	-	TGCGCCAGCAGCCAAGGAGCGCAGGACCGAAACACCATATATTTT	CASSQGAQDRNTIYF
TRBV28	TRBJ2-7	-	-	TGTGCCAGCAGTTTAAGGGTTGGGGACGAGCAGTACTTC	CASSLRVGDEQYF
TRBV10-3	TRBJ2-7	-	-	TGTGCCATCAGTGGGGATGCGGACGAGCAGTACTTC	CAISGDADEQYF
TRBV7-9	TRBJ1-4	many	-	TGTGCCAGCAGAAACTACACCGGGACGTCTCGGGAAAAACTGTTTTTT	CASRNYTGTSREKLFF